This TCR beta chain comes out of a study of T-cell memory formation after mild COVID-19. Study-level points and caveats: Contracting clones, day 15 to 85, had balanced CD4/CD8, and later expanders favored CD4+.

Using its own MiXCR run on the 5' RACE reads, TCRdb lists one record per CDR3 protein. The table records fewer than 250,000 distinct CDR3 sequences, 25% to 35% of them present only once. J gave up 10 bases and V 3 bases, and 11 bases lay outside the gene matches. The CDR3 has 15 residues. Worth noting for this clonotype: Antigen unknown.

The receptor was derived from an adult woman who had mild COVID-19 (a few samples of this study predate the infection). Cell type and time point are not known. The sequencing sample was made of PBMCs or a T cell subset sorted from them (not recorded which). V gene TRBV12-3 or TRBV12-4 combines with J gene TRBJ2-1; 8 bases agree with TRBD2. The CDR3 DNA follows: TGTGCCAGCAGTTTGATGCCGGGACTAGAATACGAGCAGTTCTTC. This gives the protein CASSLMPGLEYEQFF.